This T cell receptor beta chain was captured by sequencing in a study of cytomegalovirus exposure and HLA in healthy donors. The wider study: An early data release held around 80 million unique TCRs from HLA-typed donors.

The PCR made use of 60 Vbeta and 13 Jbeta primers. Generated by immunoSEQ multiplex PCR, the TCRdb table keeps only in-frame clones and is missing some. The table has about 110,000 clones, roughly 82% seen once. Concerning this clone: Antigen unknown.

This CDR3 is built from 16 residues. The V gene lost 2 bases and the J gene lost 4 bases, with 14 bases spanning the gap. Per germline, CDR1 KGHSH and CDR2 LQKENI. General study results and limits: Later on, analysis showed that most CMV-associated TCR beta chains appeared to be HLA-restricted. Presence/absence analyses supposed approximately even sequencing depth among donors. Most observed TCR sequences were rare, whereas some public TCRs were detected in many donors.

V usage is TRBV18 and J usage is TRBJ1-4; weak D call: TRBD1 (5 bases). The receptor comes from a woman between 45 and 60 years old in good health and CMV-seropositive. Sequencing was performed on PBMCs. This CDR3 reads CASSPYPDSDNEKLFF. The CDR3 bases are TGTGCCAGCTCACCATACCCAGACAGTGATAATGAAAAACTGTTTTTT.